A selection of T cell receptor beta chains follows, all from one sample in a study of molecular identifiers for immune sequencing clone quantification. One entry per CDR3 protein, called by TCRdb with MiXCR from the PCR reads. The data show 550,000 to 750,000 distinct CDR3 sequences, 15% to 20% seen once. The sequencing input was naive CD8+ T cells from blood, with Jurkat cell RNA spiked in. Source of these receptors: a human donor in good health. Some libraries in this study had Jurkat cell RNA spiked in. The CDR3 runs from the conserved cysteine through the conserved F or W. D genes are given only for firm matches. For some rows the clone size is stated as once, few or many, or as a class when expanded; others skip it.

D gene | J gene | V gene | clone size | CDR3 DNA | CDR3 protein
TRBD2 | TRBJ2-3 | TRBV4-3 | many | TGCGCCAGCAGCCCCTCCAGCGGGAGCGGGGATACGCAGTATTTT | CASSPSSGSGDTQYF
TRBD1 | TRBJ2-3 | TRBV18 | many | TGTGCCAGCTCACCCTCAGGTGGACAGGATTATCGGGATACGCAGTATTTT | CASSPSGGQDYRDTQYF
TRBD1 | TRBJ2-7 | TRBV4-3 | . | TGCGCCAGCAGCCATGGACAGGGGGTCTCCTACGAGCAGTACTTC | CASSHGQGVSYEQYF
TRBD2 | TRBJ2-1 | TRBV7-2 | many | TGTGCCAGCAGCTTAGGGACTAGCGGGATCTACAATGAGCAGTTCTTC | CASSLGTSGIYNEQFF
. | TRBJ1-1 | TRBV14 | . | TGTGCCAGCAGCCAAGACTCAGGGGCGAGCACTGAAGCTTTCTTT | CASSQDSGASTEAFF
TRBD1 | TRBJ1-5 | TRBV30 | many | TGTGCCTGGAGTGTACAGGGGACGGGGCAGCCCCAGCATTTT | CAWSVQGTGQPQHF
TRBD2 | TRBJ2-1 | TRBV19 | many | TGTGCCAGTGTGGGGGGGTACAATGAGCAGTTCTTC | CASVGGYNEQFF
TRBD1 | TRBJ1-5 | TRBV3-1 | . | TGTGCCAGCAGCCATGGGTCCGGGACAGGGACTAGCAATCAGCCCCAGCATTTT | CASSHGSGTGTSNQPQHF
. | TRBJ2-4 | TRBV3-2 | few | TGTGCCAGCAGCCAAGAAGGGACCTTCCTCCTAGCCAAAAACATTCAGTACTTC | CASSQEGTFLLAKNIQYF
. | TRBJ1-3 | TRBV9 | . | TGTGCCAGCAGCGTGGGGAGCCGCTTTGGAAACACCATATATTTT | CASSVGSRFGNTIYF
. | TRBJ2-7 | TRBV20-1 | . | TGCAGTGCTAGGGACGGTGCCTACGTGCAGTACTTC | CSARDGAYVQYF
. | TRBJ2-5 | TRBV6-1 | few | TGTGCCAGCAGTGAAAGTTGGGGCGACCCGGAGACCCAGTACTTC | CASSESWGDPETQYF
. | TRBJ2-7 | TRBV27 | many | TGTGCCAGCAGTTTAAAGCCGGCCTACGAGCAGTACTTC | CASSLKPAYEQYF
. | TRBJ1-1 | TRBV7-6 | many | TGTGCCAGCAGCTTAGTACCCCCAGGTATGGCTTTCTTT | CASSLVPPGMAFF
TRBD1 | TRBJ2-2 | TRBV4-1 | many | TGCGCCAGCAGCCAAAGGGACAGGGGGACCGGGGAGCTGTTTTTT | CASSQRDRGTGELFF
. | TRBJ1-2 | TRBV5-1 | many | TGCGCCAGCAGCTTGAGTTTTGGTGGAGGGGGTGGCTACACCTTC | CASSLSFGGGGGYTF
. | TRBJ2-7 | TRBV27 | few | TGTGCCAGCAGTTTATCAGGCCCGGGGATGGGTTACGGGCAGTACTTC | CASSLSGPGMGYGQYF
. | TRBJ1-1 | TRBV5-5 | many | TGTGCCAGCAGCTTGACGACCACTGAAGCTTTCTTT | CASSLTTTEAFF
. | TRBJ2-7 | TRBV6-4 | . | TGTGCCAGCAAGGGGTGTATTTCGACATCGTGCTCCTACGAGCAGTACTTC | CASKGCISTSCSYEQYF
TRBD2 | TRBJ2-7 | TRBV30 | few | TGTGCCTGGAGTGTAGGTAGCGGGAGGCTCTCCGAGCAGTACTTC | CAWSVGSGRLSEQYF
. | TRBJ1-3 | TRBV19 | . | TGTGCCGGTACCATCGGACCCAACACCATATATTTT | CAGTIGPNTIYF
TRBD1 | TRBJ2-7 | TRBV7-6 | many | TGTGCCAGCAGCCGAGAACAGGGGGCTTGGGAGCAGTACTTC | CASSREQGAWEQYF
. | TRBJ1-2 | TRBV5-6 | . | TGTGCCAGCAGCTTGGTGCCGACAGAAACGGGCTACACCTTC | CASSLVPTETGYTF
. | TRBJ2-2 | TRBV20-1 | many | TGCAGTGCTAGCCCTGAGAACACCGGGGAGCTGTTTTTT | CSASPENTGELFF
. | TRBJ1-4 | TRBV4-3 | many | TGCGCCAGCAGCCAAGTTTGGTCTAATGAAAAACTGTTTTTT | CASSQVWSNEKLFF
. | TRBJ2-6 | TRBV7-9 | many | TGTGCCAGCAGCCACCGGGACCGACCCTCTGGGGCCAACGTCCTGACTTTC | CASSHRDRPSGANVLTF
TRBD1 | TRBJ1-4 | TRBV7-9 | . | TGTGCCAGCAGCTCCCGGGACAGGGGGCCAGGTGAAAAACTGTTTTTT | CASSSRDRGPGEKLFF
. | TRBJ2-1 | TRBV28 | few | TGTGCCAGCAGTTTATACAGCCGCTACAATGAGCAGTTCTTC | CASSLYSRYNEQFF
TRBD1 | TRBJ2-3 | TRBV7-6 | many | TGTGCCAGCAGTGGACAGGGCGCTATCACGGATACGCAGTATTTT | CASSGQGAITDTQYF
. | TRBJ2-5 | TRBV9 | many | TGTGCCAGCACCGAAGGATGGTCGATTTACCAAGAGACCCAGTACTTC | CASTEGWSIYQETQYF
. | TRBJ1-2 | TRBV4-1 | many | TGCGCCAGCAGCCAAGCCGGACTTTCTGGCTACACCTTC | CASSQAGLSGYTF
. | TRBJ2-1 | TRBV4-3 | . | TGCGCCAGCAGCCAAGATAGGGCGGACCGGAGCTCCTACAATGAGCAGTTCTTC | CASSQDRADRSSYNEQFF
. | TRBJ1-1 | TRBV7-9 | many | TGTGCCAGCAGCCGAGAGGGCAGTGAAGCTTTCTTT | CASSREGSEAFF
. | TRBJ2-7 | TRBV27 | few | TGTGCCAGCAGTTCCTTTGGGCAGAATTACGAGCAGTACTTC | CASSSFGQNYEQYF
. | TRBJ1-4 | TRBV19 | many | TGTGCCTCCGGGGAACAGGGTTTTTTACCTAATGAAAAACTGTTTTTT | CASGEQGFLPNEKLFF
TRBD1 | TRBJ1-6 | TRBV5-6 | many | TGTGCCAGCAGCCAGGGACAGGGAAGATCACCCCTCCACTTT | CASSQGQGRSPLHF
TRBD1 | TRBJ2-5 | TRBV11-3 | few | TGTGCCAGCAGCTCACTTGGGACAGACCAAGAGACCCAGTACTTC | CASSSLGTDQETQYF
. | TRBJ2-5 | TRBV5-4 | many | TGTGCCAGCAGCTTTAAACAGGAACGGGGAGAGACCCAGTACTTC | CASSFKQERGETQYF
. | TRBJ1-5 | TRBV19 | . | TGTGACAGTAGTATAGATTTGGGGCAGCCCCAGCATTTT | CDSSIDLGQPQHF
TRBD2 | TRBJ2-1 | TRBV7-9 | . | TGTGCCAGCATCAACTTAAATGGACTAGCGGGGAATGAGCAGTTCTTC | CASINLNGLAGNEQFF
. | TRBJ2-6 | TRBV7-3 | many | TGTGCCAGCAGCTTACAGGGGAGAACTGGGGCCAACGTCCTGACTTTC | CASSLQGRTGANVLTF
TRBD2 | TRBJ2-2 | TRBV6-2/TRBV6-3 | many | TGTGCCAGCACACCGGGACTAGCGCCCGGGGAGCTGTTTTTT | CASTPGLAPGELFF
TRBD2 | TRBJ2-3 | TRBV7-6 | many | TGTGCCAGCAGCTTAGTGCCTAGCGGGGGGGCGACAGATACGCAGTATTTT | CASSLVPSGGATDTQYF
TRBD2 | TRBJ2-1 | TRBV5-3 | . | TGTGCCAGCAGCCTTTTGGGACTAGCCGACAATGAGCAGCTCTTC | CASSLLGLADNEQLF
TRBD1 | TRBJ1-4 | TRBV7-9 | . | TGTGCCGGCTCAGGGACAGGGATTAATGAAAAACTGTTTTTT | CAGSGTGINEKLFF
TRBD2 | TRBJ2-5 | TRBV25-1 | many | TGTGCCAGCCGCCTAGCGGGGGGCCAAGAGACCCAGTACTTC | CASRLAGGQETQYF
. | TRBJ2-1 | TRBV6-5 | many | TGTGCCAGCAGCTCGGGACACCTCAATGAGCAGTTCTTC | CASSSGHLNEQFF
TRBD2 | TRBJ2-2 | TRBV6-6 | many | TGTGCCAGCAGTTCCCGGGAGGGGCGGAACGGGGAGCTGTTTTTT | CASSSREGRNGELFF
. | TRBJ1-3 | TRBV30 | many | TGTGCCCGCCAAGACGCGGACTCTGGAAACACCATATATTTT | CARQDADSGNTIYF
TRBD1 | TRBJ2-5 | TRBV7-9 | . | TGTGCCAGCAGCTCCAACCGGGACAGGGAGCGGGAGACCCAGTACTTC | CASSSNRDRERETQYF
. | TRBJ2-7 | TRBV16 | many | TGTGCCAGCAGCCAAGTCACAGGGACTATCTACGAGCAGTACTTC | CASSQVTGTIYEQYF